A selection of T cell receptor beta chains follows, all from one sample in a study of memory CD4+ T cells and cytomegalovirus serostatus. TCRdb keeps only in-frame clones here, not all; method: immunoSEQ multiplex PCR. The data hold around 57,000 clones, with around 81% observed a single time. Sequenced sample: memory CD4+ T cells from blood. These receptors were taken from an adult in good health and CMV-seronegative. Some clones in this sample may be carry-over from other donors' samples. Each CDR3 is given with its conserved first and last residue. D genes are given only for firm matches. Size is omitted from some rows. Given values are once, few, many or a class for expanded clones.

clone_size	v_call	d_call	j_call	cdr3_nt	cdr3_aa
.	TRBV28	.	TRBJ2-7	TGTGCCAGCATATCCGCCGCGGGCGGAGACGAGCAGTACTTC	CASISAAGGDEQYF
.	TRBV5-1	.	TRBJ1-2	TGCGCCAGCAGATGGGTAACTACTAACTATGGCTACACCTTC	CASRWVTTNYGYTF
few	TRBV7-7	TRBD2	TRBJ2-3	TGTGCTAGCAGCTTAGGCGGGGGGACCACAGATACGCAGTATTTT	CASSLGGGTTDTQYF
.	TRBV11-1	TRBD1	TRBJ2-5	TGTGCCAGCAGCTTGGACAGGTCGGGGACCCAGTACTTC	CASSLDRSGTQYF
.	TRBV6-5	TRBD1	TRBJ2-7	TGTGCCAGCAGTAAACCGGGACAGGGCGTCCACGAGCAGTACTTC	CASSKPGQGVHEQYF
.	TRBV7-3	.	TRBJ2-1	TGTGCCAGCAGCCCACAAGCCTTTCAGGCAGATGAGCAGTTCTTC	CASSPQAFQADEQFF
.	TRBV9	.	TRBJ2-3	TGTGCCAGCAGCTTTACCCCTGCCCCAGATACGCAGTATTTT	CASSFTPAPDTQYF
few	TRBV28	.	TRBJ2-6	TGTGCCAGCAGGAGGGGAGTTAACTCTGGGGCCAACGTCCTGACTTTC	CASRRGVNSGANVLTF
.	TRBV4-2	.	TRBJ2-7	TGTGCCAGCAGCCAAGCTGAGGGGCCCTACGAGCAGTACTTC	CASSQAEGPYEQYF
.	TRBV7-3	TRBD2	TRBJ2-1	TGTGCCAGCAGCTTAAGTACGACTAGCGGGAGTCTGTTCTTC	CASSLSTTSGSLFF
once	TRBV18	.	TRBJ2-7	TGTGCCAGCTCACCATCGGGGACAATCAACTACGAGCAGTACTTC	CASSPSGTINYEQYF
few	TRBV6-1	.	TRBJ1-3	TGTGCCAGCAGTGCCCTGACAGGATCCTCTGGAAACACCATATATTTT	CASSALTGSSGNTIYF
few	TRBV29-1	.	TRBJ1-1	TGCAGCGTTTATATTATCCGCGGAGTGGACACTGAAGCTTTCTTT	CSVYIIRGVDTEAFF
few	TRBV4-2	TRBD1	TRBJ1-5	TGTGCCAGCAGCCATCGACAGGGTTCTTACAATCAGCCCCAGCATTTT	CASSHRQGSYNQPQHF
.	TRBV2	.	TRBJ1-5	TGTGCCAGCAGCCTTGATAGCAATCAGCCCCAGCATTTT	CASSLDSNQPQHF